The clone carrying this T cell receptor (beta chain) has just a few counts. This specimen belongs to a study of blood T cell repertoires in COVID-19. Study as a whole: Samples of COVID-19 (acute and convalescent) were obtained from the United States, Italy and Spain.

This table comes from immunoSEQ multiplex PCR, and its TCRdb copy is limited to in-frame clones, with some not included. The sample yields 85,000 to 120,000 clones, 92% seen once. V was pared by 1 base and J by 8 bases, with 14 bases between. The CDR3 length is 14 residues. The germline V gene has CDR1 SGHTA and CDR2 FQGNSA. Source material: peripheral blood. The TCR sequence derives from a woman aged 45 to 65 with COVID-19, enrolled during active disease. V is TRBV7-2 and J is TRBJ1-2; the D gene is possibly TRBD1 (5 bases). The DNA for the CDR3 is TGTGCCAGCAGCTTAGGTCAGGGCCCTGCCGGCTACACCTTC. Encoded protein: CASSLGQGPAGYTF.